The sequence of this T cell receptor beta chain was determined in a study of shared clonotypes between healthy human individuals. Data came from immunoSEQ multiplex PCR; TCRdb stores just in-frame clones and leaves some out. The table shows over 2 million clones, with around 92% occurring only once. This clone has a single count. The TCR was taken from a man younger than 35 in good health. Some clones in this sample may be carry-over from other donors' samples. What was sequenced was naive CD4+ T cells from PBMCs. Specified subset: CD45RA+ positively selected.

CDR3 in amino acids: CASSSPRESLGTEAFF. The CDR3 DNA reads as TGTGCCAGCAGCTCTCCGAGGGAGTCCTTGGGCACTGAAGCTTTCTTT. This sequence joins TRBV28 and TRBJ1-1; D is uncertain. The V end was cut by 6 bases, the J end by 4 bases, with 21 bases between. The CDR3 extends over 16 amino acids. The germline V gene encodes CDR1 MDHEN and CDR2 SYDVKM.